Sequencing of this T cell receptor beta chain was carried out in a study of control samples from healthy donors and cancer patients. Clones were sequenced by immunoSEQ multiplex PCR, and TCRdb holds only the in-frame ones, with some missing. The repertoire holds about 120,000 clones, with 70% to 90% as singletons. Germline V gene sequence: CDR1 MNHNS, CDR2 SASEGT. The CDR3 has 16 amino acids. Trimming pared 0 bases from V and 5 bases from J, leaving 13 bases between. The chain links TRBV6-1 to TRBJ2-2; D may be TRBD1 (5 bases). Material for sequencing was PBMCs. This TCR was recovered from a woman in her fifties or sixties with lung cancer. The DNA of the CDR3 is TGTGCCAGCAGTGAAGCCCCGCCAGGGTGGACCGGGGAGCTGTTTTTT. Its protein product is CASSEAPPGWTGELFF.